This T cell receptor beta chain was sequenced during a study of T cells in Graves' hyperthyroidism and ophthalmopathy. Points from the study as a whole: Progression to ophthalmopathy was predicted a median of about 6.6 months early.

TCR beta CDR3 sequences were amplified from RNA transcripts. The HTBI primer set was used in a first-round RT-PCR of the TCR CDR3. TCRdb reprocessed the multiplex PCR reads via MiXCR and lists one record per CDR3 protein. The sample has roughly 570,000 distinct CDR3 sequences, roughly 46% seen once. Germline V gene lookup returns CDR1 SEHNR and CDR2 FQNEAQ (reference sequence). This CDR3 contains 14 residues. V gave up 10 bases and J gave up 1 base, with 14 bases separating them. Graves' hyperthyroidism was deemed stable given no ophthalmopathy progression within 18 months. Pregnant or lactating patients were excluded, as were those with uncontrolled infection or other autoimmune disease. Points on this clonotype: Its specificity is unknown.

The receptor comes from a woman younger than 35 with Graves' hyperthyroidism. The V and J genes are TRBV7-9 and TRBJ2-1, with D possibly TRBD2 on 5 matching bases. Sequenced sample: peripheral blood or thyroid tissue (not recorded which). The CDR3 DNA is TGTGCCACACAACCGGGGAGTTCCTACAATGAGCAGTTCTTC. Amino acids: CATQPGSSYNEQFF.